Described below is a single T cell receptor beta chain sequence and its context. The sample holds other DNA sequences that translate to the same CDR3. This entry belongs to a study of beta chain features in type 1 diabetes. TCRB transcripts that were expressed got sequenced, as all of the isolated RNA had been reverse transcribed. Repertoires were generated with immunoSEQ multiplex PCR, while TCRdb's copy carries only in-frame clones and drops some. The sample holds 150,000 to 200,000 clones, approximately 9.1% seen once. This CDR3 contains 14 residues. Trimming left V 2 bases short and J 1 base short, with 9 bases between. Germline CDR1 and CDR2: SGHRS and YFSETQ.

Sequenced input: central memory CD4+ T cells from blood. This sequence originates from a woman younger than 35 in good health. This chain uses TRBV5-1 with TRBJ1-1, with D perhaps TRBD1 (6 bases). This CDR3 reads CASSLLQGNTEAFF. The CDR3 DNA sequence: TGCGCCAGCAGCTTATTACAGGGGAACACTGAAGCTTTCTTT.